Shown below are 15 T cell receptor beta chains from a single sample sequenced in a study of T cell changes during pregnancy in multiple sclerosis. Sequencing used immunoSEQ multiplex PCR; TCRdb keeps in-frame clones, though not all of them. The sample contains 84,000 or so clones, 94% of which appear only once. Here the sequenced sample was peripheral blood, taken in the third trimester of pregnancy. Receptors were obtained from a female donor with multiple sclerosis, enrolled in a pregnancy study.

The chain couples TRBV21-1 to TRBJ2-2; TRBD1 reflects the table's D call only, with no check against the DNA. TRBV21-1 corresponds to a pseudogene. The CDR3 is made up of 16 amino acids. The CDR3 nucleotides read TGTGCCAGCAGCACCTCAGGGGGCGCGAAATCCGGGGAGCTGTTTTTT. It yields the protein CASSTSGGAKSGELFF.

The sample holds a few counts of this clone. Other DNA sequences in the same sample also yield this CDR3. CDR3 amino acids: CASSLGGSEQYF. DNA for the CDR3: TGTGCCAGCAGTTTGGGAGGGTCCGAGCAGTACTTC. J is TRBJ2-7 and V is TRBV27; the match to TRBD2 covers 7 bases. Germline CDR1 and CDR2: MNHEY and SMNVEV (reference sequence). V was pared by 3 bases and J by 6 bases, with 2 bases of the junction left unmatched. The CDR3 contains 12 residues.

This chain links TRBV25-1 with TRBJ2-7; 8 bases agree with TRBD1. V lost 4 bases to trimming and J lost 2 bases; unmatched junction nucleotides: 4. CDR3 length: 14 amino acids. The germline gives CDR1 MGHDK, CDR2 SYGVNS. The CDR3: CASSVQGEAYEQYF. The CDR3 region has the DNA TGTGCCAGCAGTGTACAGGGGGAGGCCTACGAGCAGTACTTC.

The rearrangement joins TRBV27 to TRBJ2-1; maybe TRBD2 (6 bases). V was shortened by 4 bases and J by 4 bases, with 17 bases between the two germline ends. The germline V gene encodes CDR1 MNHEY and CDR2 SMNVEV (reference sequence). The CDR3 runs 16 residues. CDR3 sequence reads: CASSSFPSANYNEQFF. CDR3 DNA sequence: TGTGCCAGCAGTTCTTTCCCTAGCGCGAATTACAATGAGCAGTTCTTC.

The rearrangement joins TRBV15 to TRBJ1-2; 11 positions match TRBD1. The CDR3 is made up of 16 amino acids. V lost 6 bases to trimming and J lost 5 bases; unmatched junction nucleotides: 11. CDR1 is LNHNV and CDR2 is YYDKDF in the germline V gene (reference sequence). CDR3 residues: CATRPAGTGGQYGYTF. DNA of the CDR3: TGTGCCACCAGACCAGCCGGGACAGGGGGGCAATATGGCTACACCTTC.

The chain carries TRBV6-1 and TRBJ1-5; 10 bases align to TRBD1. Germline V gene data show CDR1 as MNHNS and CDR2 as SASEGT. The CDR3 is 14 residues long. The V gene end was trimmed by 11 bases and the J gene end by 2 bases; junction bases not matched to a gene: 6. DNA for the CDR3: TGTGCCGCCGCCGGACAGGGGGGCAATCAGCCCCAGCATTTT. It is translated as CAAAGQGGNQPQHF.

This clone appeared a single time. The chain carries TRBV19 and TRBJ1-5, with a tentative D call TRBD1 (5 bases). This CDR3 has 15 amino acids. The V gene's germline CDR1 is LNHDA and CDR2 SQIVND (reference sequence). The V end was cut by 1 base, the J end by 3 bases, with 10 bases between. This chain's CDR3 is CASSIVGVNNQPQHF. CDR3 DNA: TGTGCCAGTAGTATAGTAGGGGTTAACAATCAGCCCCAGCATTTT.

J is TRBJ2-7 and V is TRBV27; tentative D call: TRBD2 (5 bases). Trimming pared 8 bases from V and 0 bases from J, leaving 11 bases between. The CDR3 has 13 amino acids. CDR1 and CDR2 from the germline V gene are MNHEY and SMNVEV (reference sequence). The CDR3 DNA reads TGTGCCAGCGCCCTAGCCAGCTCCTACGAGCAGTACTTC. It encodes CASALASSYEQYF.

The chain combines TRBV14 with TRBJ1-1; the D gene is possibly TRBD1 (5 bases). V gave up 3 bases and J gave up 10 bases, with 18 bases separating them. This CDR3 region has 14 residues. In germline, CDR1 is SGHDN, CDR2 FVKESK. The CDR3 spells CASSQDTFRSAAFF. The DNA for the CDR3 is TGTGCCAGCAGCCAGGACACCTTTAGGTCGGCAGCTTTCTTT.

The chain has TRBV11-2 and TRBJ2-7; D is perhaps TRBD1 (8 bases). Germline-derived CDR1 and CDR2 are SGHAT and FQNNGV. Deletions cut 5 bases from V and 9 bases from J, with 23 bases between. This CDR3 has 15 amino acids. This CDR3 is CASSALQGGVKWQYF. The CDR3, as DNA: TGTGCCAGCAGCGCCTTACAGGGGGGGGTCAAGTGGCAGTACTTC.

This clone was seen a handful of times. The chain is built from TRBV30 and TRBJ1-1; D perhaps matches TRBD1 (5 bases). From germline, CDR1 is GTSNPN and CDR2 SVGIG (reference sequence). The CDR3 is made up of 14 amino acids. Trimming left V 0 bases short and J 5 bases short, with 13 bases between. In DNA, the CDR3 is TGTGCCTGGAGTGTGGGCGGGGGGAATACTGAAGCTTTCTTT. Translation: CAWSVGGGNTEAFF. Combining the CDR3 with reference TRBV30 and TRBJ1-1 gives the whole variable domain SQTIHQWPATLVQPVGSPLSLECTVEGTSNPNLYWYRQAAGRGLQLLFYSVGIGQISSEVPQNLSASRPQDRQFILSSKKLLLSDSGFYLCAWSVGGGNTEAFFGQGTRLTVV.

This clone came up once. The chain couples TRBV19 to TRBJ1-1; D is undetermined. Trimming took off 6 bases at V and 4 bases at J, with 18 bases between the two ends. Germline V lookup: CDR1 LNHDA, CDR2 SQIVND (reference sequence). The CDR3 extends over 15 amino acids. The CDR3 region is CASSELPGIGTEAFF. In DNA, the CDR3 is TGTGCCAGTAGCGAGCTACCGGGGATCGGCACTGAAGCTTTCTTT.

V and J are TRBV5-8 and TRBJ2-4, with D uncertain. Trimming stripped 4 bases from V and 8 bases from J, with 16 bases between. Germline loops: CDR1 SGHTS, CDR2 YDEGEE. The CDR3 spans 14 residues. Here the CDR3 DNA reads TGTGCCAGCAGCCACCGGGTCGTGAGTGACATTCAGTACTTC. Protein: CASSHRVVSDIQYF.

This clone was detected only once. CDR3 in DNA: TGTGCCAGCAGTTCCAAGGGGTGGGGAACTGAAGCTTTCTTT. Translated, it gives CASSSKGWGTEAFF. The chain combines TRBV27 with TRBJ1-1; D is perhaps TRBD1 (5 bases). Germline CDR1 and CDR2: MNHEY and SMNVEV (reference sequence). V was clipped by 4 bases and J by 5 bases, with 14 bases between them. The CDR3 covers 14 residues.

The chain has TRBV13 and TRBJ2-7; D is ambiguous. V lost 4 bases and J lost 2, with 12 bases in between. Germline CDR1 is PRHDT and CDR2 is FYEKMQ (reference sequence). The CDR3 runs 14 residues. In DNA, the CDR3 is TGTGCCAGCAGCTCCACAGTCTTCCCCTACGAGCAGTACTTC. Translated: CASSSTVFPYEQYF.